This is a list of T cell receptor beta chains from one sample in a study of CD8 T cells in Susac syndrome. From the immunoSEQ multiplex PCR reads, TCRdb called clonotypes with MiXCR, one entry per CDR3 protein. The sample has 100,000 or so distinct CDR3 sequences; just under 95% are singletons. Sequenced material: CD4+ T cells from PBMCs. All receptors derive from a human donor with Susac syndrome. Both conserved end residues are part of each CDR3. The D gene is left open where the match is weak. The listing skips clone size in some rows; elsewhere it reads once, few, many or a size class.

CDR3 length,clone size,V gene,J gene,D gene,CDR3 protein
15,.,TRBV13,TRBJ2-7,TRBD2,CASSESGVNSYEQYF
14,.,TRBV11-1,TRBJ1-6,.,CASRKTPVGSPLHF
15,.,TRBV12-3/TRBV12-4,TRBJ2-1,.,CASIYGGRGNNEQFF
14,.,TRBV28,TRBJ2-5,TRBD2,CASSPGTSLKTQYF
15,.,TRBV13,TRBJ1-2,.,CASSLDRGRNYGYTF
13,.,TRBV14,TRBJ1-2,.,CASSQPGPYGYTF
14,.,TRBV28,TRBJ1-5,TRBD1,CASSPLGQHQPQHF
17,.,TRBV24-1,TRBJ1-5,.,CATSDSWSGGSNQPQHF
16,.,TRBV11-2,TRBJ2-1,TRBD2,CASTGRLAGATNEQFF
14,.,TRBV12-3/TRBV12-4,TRBJ1-1,TRBD1,CASSYSGGRRGAFF
14,.,TRBV19,TRBJ2-1,.,CASSRGGPGNEQFF
15,.,TRBV5-4,TRBJ2-4,.,CASSSPAGGKNIQYF
17,.,TRBV4-1,TRBJ2-7,TRBD2,CASSHALPPGLGDEQYF
11,.,TRBV20-1,TRBJ1-2,.,CSARVGSGYTF
11,.,TRBV30,TRBJ2-1,.,CAWGILNEQFF
11,.,TRBV12-3/TRBV12-4,TRBJ2-7,.,CASRGAYEQYF
10,.,TRBV30,TRBJ1-3,.,CAWSKNTIYF
15,.,TRBV12-5,TRBJ2-3,.,CASGWGGMGTDTQYF
18,.,TRBV5-1,TRBJ2-2,TRBD2,CASSLPASGGLNTGELFF
13,.,TRBV29-1,TRBJ1-1,.,CSVGFGLNTEAFF
15,.,TRBV24-1,TRBJ2-2,.,CATSDNTGSTGELFF
15,.,TRBV14,TRBJ2-1,.,CASSQVSGPYNEQFF
13,.,TRBV10-3,TRBJ2-5,TRBD2,CAISSGVQETQYF
15,.,TRBV7-9,TRBJ2-1,.,CASSSVRGADNEQFF
15,once,TRBV4-1,TRBJ2-3,TRBD2,CASSQDGGYTDTQYF
14,.,TRBV20-1,TRBJ1-2,TRBD1,CSARDPGTGNGYTF
15,.,TRBV28,TRBJ1-1,TRBD1,CASRETGKMNTEAFF
16,.,TRBV3-1,TRBJ2-5,.,CASSLPPTGGVETQYF
15,.,TRBV11-2,TRBJ2-7,.,CASSLGRGYSYEQYF
15,.,TRBV7-9,TRBJ2-7,TRBD1,CASSLASGQVYEQYF
16,.,TRBV6-2/TRBV6-3,TRBJ2-3,TRBD1,CASTPGTGRRSDTQYF
18,.,TRBV29-1,TRBJ2-3,TRBD1,CSILTRDRGPPEWGTQYF
15,.,TRBV24-1,TRBJ1-5,.,CATSDPRDSNQPQHF
14,.,TRBV7-6,TRBJ1-1,.,CASKQVWEGTEAFF
10,.,TRBV2,TRBJ2-6,.,CASSESVLTF
13,.,TRBV29-1,TRBJ2-1,.,CSAQGDSYNEQFF
14,.,TRBV2,TRBJ2-7,.,CASTQESGPYEQYF
13,.,TRBV3-1,TRBJ2-7,TRBD1,CASSQARGNEQYF
15,.,TRBV5-6,TRBJ1-5,.,CASSLSRSYNQPQHF
13,few,TRBV5-8,TRBJ2-5,.,CASSLSRRETQYF
16,.,TRBV29-1,TRBJ1-2,TRBD1,CSVLFGGQGGNYGYTF
12,.,TRBV4-1,TRBJ2-1,.,CASSQVANEQFF
13,.,TRBV19,TRBJ2-7,.,CASSMSVLYEQYF
13,.,TRBV20-1,TRBJ1-5,.,CSARQGDGQPQHF
15,.,TRBV27,TRBJ1-5,.,CASSLIGSTNQPQHF